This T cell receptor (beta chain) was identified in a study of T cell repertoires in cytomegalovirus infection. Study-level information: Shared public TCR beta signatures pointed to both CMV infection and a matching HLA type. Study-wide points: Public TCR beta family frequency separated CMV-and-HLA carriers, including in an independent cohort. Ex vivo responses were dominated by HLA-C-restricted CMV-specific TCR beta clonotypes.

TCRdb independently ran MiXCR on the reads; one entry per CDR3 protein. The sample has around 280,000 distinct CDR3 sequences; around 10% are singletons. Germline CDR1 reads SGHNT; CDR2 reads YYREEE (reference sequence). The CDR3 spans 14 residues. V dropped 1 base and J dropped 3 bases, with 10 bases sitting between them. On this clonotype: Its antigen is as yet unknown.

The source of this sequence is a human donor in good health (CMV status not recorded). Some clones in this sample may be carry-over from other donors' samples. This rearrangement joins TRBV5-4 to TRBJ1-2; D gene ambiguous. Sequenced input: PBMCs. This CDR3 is CASSLYHGDYGYTF. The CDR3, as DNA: TGTGCCAGCAGCTTGTACCACGGAGACTATGGCTACACCTTC.